These 29 T cell receptor beta chains originate from one sample sequenced in a study of beta chain features in type 1 diabetes. Sequenced material consisted of expressed TCRB transcripts (all of the isolated RNA was reverse transcribed). The protocol was immunoSEQ multiplex PCR, while the TCRdb copy is restricted to in-frame clones and leaves out a portion. Seen here are roughly 140,000 clones, under 60% observed once, and the top ten hold around 0.45%. Sequenced input: Tregs from blood. Source of these receptors: a man aged 18 to 29 in good health.

This clone was picked up a small number of times. This chain joins TRBV13 and TRBJ1-1; 8 positions match TRBD1. The trim removed 4 bases at V and 2 bases at J, leaving 12 bases unmatched. This CDR3 contains 17 residues. Germline V gene data show CDR1 as PRHDT and CDR2 as FYEKMQ (reference sequence). The CDR3 region is CASSSTPRDRFNTEAFF. In DNA, the CDR3 is TGTGCCAGCAGCTCTACTCCCCGGGACAGGTTCAACACTGAAGCTTTCTTT.

The rearrangement links TRBV19 to TRBJ2-1; 10 bases agree with TRBD1. J was trimmed by 4 bases and V by 6 bases; bases with no gene match: 3. This CDR3 contains 14 residues. Germline CDR1 reads LNHDA; CDR2 reads SQIVND (reference sequence). CDR3 residues: CASSPGQGYNEQFF. The CDR3 bases are TGTGCCAGTAGCCCGGGACAGGGGTACAATGAGCAGTTCTTC.

The CDR3 DNA follows: TGCGCCAGCAGCCAAGATTCTTTAGGACAGGGGGCTTCGCTCTACGAGCAGTACTTC. The encoded protein is CASSQDSLGQGASLYEQYF. J is TRBJ2-7 and V is TRBV4-3, with 11 bases that match TRBD1. Unmatched junction bases numbered 13, after V lost 0 bases and J lost 3 bases. CDR1 and CDR2 from the germline V gene are LGHNA and YSLEER. This CDR3 contains 19 residues.

This clone was observed a handful of times. The genes are TRBV5-4 and TRBJ2-3; maybe TRBD2 (5 bases). Trimming took 0 bases from V and 3 from J, leaving 11 bases between them. CDR3 size: 15 residues. Germline CDR1 and CDR2: SGHNT and YYREEE (reference sequence). The chain's CDR3 is CASSLARGGTDTQYF. The CDR3 DNA reads TGTGCCAGCAGCTTGGCCCGGGGTGGGACAGATACGCAGTATTTT.

The table lists this clone with a few counts. This chain uses TRBV7-2 with TRBJ1-2; 9 bases agree with TRBD1. With V trimmed by 5 bases and J by 8 bases, 6 bases remained unmatched. The CDR3 extends over 13 amino acids. Germline V gene data show CDR1 as SGHTA and CDR2 as FQGNSA. The CDR3 loop is CASSPGQGLGYTF. CDR3 in DNA: TGTGCCAGCAGCCCAGGACAGGGGCTCGGCTACACCTTC.

The gene calls are TRBV7-2 and TRBJ1-4; no firm D call. With 7 bases removed from V and 6 bases from J, the gap between germline ends came to 21 bases. Germline CDR1 is SGHTA and CDR2 is FQGNSA. CDR3 length equals 16 residues. The DNA for the CDR3 is TGTGCCAGCAAACGTGGTCGGGGAGGGCATGATGAAAAACTGTTTTTT. Translating it yields CASKRGRGGHDEKLFF.

Only one count was recorded for this clone. The chain employs TRBV30 and TRBJ2-5; 8 nucleotides agree with TRBD2. With V trimmed by 1 base and J by 3 bases, 4 bases remained unmatched. Germline V CDR1 and CDR2: GTSNPN, SVGIG (reference sequence). The CDR3 is made up of 14 amino acids. The DNA of the CDR3 is TGTGCCTGGAGTGGCGGGGGGTCCAAAGAGACCCAGTACTTC. Translating gives CAWSGGGSKETQYF.

This clone was seen only a few times. V and J are TRBV28 and TRBJ1-6; D unclear. Germline V gene lookup returns CDR1 MDHEN and CDR2 SYDVKM. Trimming took off 6 bases at V and 5 bases at J, with 14 bases between the two ends. This CDR3 comprises 15 residues. In nucleotides, the CDR3 is TGTGCCAGCAGCGCCGATCCCAGAAATAATTCACCCCTCCACTTT. As protein: CASSADPRNNSPLHF. Using reference TRBV28 and TRBJ1-6 for the parts outside the CDR3, the full variable domain is DVKVTQSSRYLVKRTGEKVFLECVQDMDHENMFWYRQDPGLGLRLIYFSYDVKMKEKGDIPEGYSVSREKKERFSLILESASTNQTSMYLCASSADPRNNSPLHFGNGTRLTVT.

V gene TRBV5-1 combines with J gene TRBJ2-3, with 13 bases lining up with TRBD2. Germline CDR1 and CDR2: SGHRS and YFSETQ. The CDR3 covers 18 residues. V trimming: 2 bases; J trimming: 1 base; junction bases outside the gene matches: 7. The CDR3 is CASSFGLAGAVGTDTQYF. CDR3 DNA: TGCGCCAGCAGCTTCGGACTAGCGGGAGCCGTCGGCACAGATACGCAGTATTTT.

This clone was seen a handful of times. The rearrangement uses TRBV7-2 and TRBJ2-1, with D perhaps TRBD1 (6 bases). V lost 4 bases to trimming and J lost 0 bases, with 16 bases between them. There are 17 residues in the CDR3. Germline loops: CDR1 SGHTA, CDR2 FQGNSA. CDR3 DNA: TGTGCCAGCAGCTCCAGGACAGTCCGCAGCTCCTACAATGAGCAGTTCTTC. Translated: CASSSRTVRSSYNEQFF.

The chain is built from TRBV5-4 and TRBJ2-7, with D perhaps matching TRBD1 (5 bases). Germline CDR1 is SGHNT and CDR2 is YYREEE (reference sequence). V was cut by 3 bases and J by 3 bases, with 10 bases left in between. This CDR3 spans 13 amino acids. For the CDR3, the DNA is TGTGCCAGCAGCTCGATTCAGGGCTACGAGCAGTACTTC. As protein: CASSSIQGYEQYF.

In this sample, this clone turned up a few times. The chain uses TRBV9 and TRBJ1-5; 8 positions agree with TRBD1. This CDR3 comprises 15 residues. Germline-derived CDR1 and CDR2 are SGDLS and YYNGEE. Germline trimming cut 3 bases from V and 5 bases from J; bases unmatched to any gene: 7. The CDR3 spells CASSDGQGGHQPQHF. The CDR3 DNA reads TGTGCCAGCAGCGACGGACAGGGAGGGCATCAGCCCCAGCATTTT. The full variable domain, in which reference TRBV9 and TRBJ1-5 provide the parts outside the CDR3, is DSGVTQTPKHLITATGQRVTLRCSPRSGDLSVYWYQQSLDQGLQFLIQYYNGEERAKGNILERFSAQQFPDLHSELNLSSLELGDSALYFCASSDGQGGHQPQHFGDGTRLSIL.

The J gene is TRBJ2-5, the V gene TRBV9, with 14 bases lining up with TRBD2. The J call may be in error: the DNA end matches TRBJ2-7 better. The CDR3 contains 16 residues. Germline CDR1 is SGDLS and CDR2 is YYNGEE. The CDR3 spells CASSDGLAGGLYEQYF. CDR3 in DNA: TGTGCCAGCAGTGACGGACTAGCGGGGGGTCTCTACGAGCAGTACTTC.

This clone was picked up a small number of times. This chain links TRBV19 with TRBJ1-5; possible D gene TRBD1, 5 bases. The CDR3 sequence is 15 residues long. V was shortened by 4 bases and J by 2 bases, with 12 bases between the two germline ends. Germline V gives CDR1 LNHDA, CDR2 SQIVND (reference sequence). CDR3: CASSKIQDGNQPQHF. The CDR3 nucleotides are TGTGCCAGTAGTAAAATACAGGACGGCAATCAGCCCCAGCATTTT.

V is TRBV28 and J is TRBJ2-3; 8 bases are a match to TRBD2. This CDR3 region has 15 residues. Trimming cost V 5 bases and J 2 bases; bases outside gene matches: 6. CDR1 MDHEN and CDR2 SYDVKM come from the germline V gene. The CDR3 here is CASSNRGGFTDTQYF. In nucleotides, the CDR3 is TGTGCCAGCAGTAACCGGGGGGGGTTCACAGATACGCAGTATTTT.

V and J are TRBV6-6 and TRBJ2-5; TRBD1 matches 8 bases. The J call may not be correct, given that the DNA end is closer to TRBJ2-7. The CDR3 runs to 12 residues. The germline V gene has CDR1 MNHNY and CDR2 SVGAGI (reference sequence). The CDR3 nucleotides are TGTGCCAGCAGTTCACAGGGGGGCGAGCAGTACTTC. This translates into CASSSQGGEQYF.

The gene calls are TRBV10-3 and TRBJ2-7; TRBD1 aligns across 9 bases. The CDR3 loop spans 15 amino acids. Germline CDR1 and CDR2: ENHRY and SYGVKD. With V trimmed by 9 bases and J by 0 bases, 9 bases remained unmatched. CDR3 coding DNA: TGTGCCATTAAAACCGGGACAGGGAGCTCCTACGAGCAGTACTTC. Translated, it gives CAIKTGTGSSYEQYF.

V gene TRBV11-2 combines with J gene TRBJ2-1; D gene unclear. There are 13 residues in the CDR3. Germline loops: CDR1 SGHAT, CDR2 FQNNGV. The V end was cut by 3 bases, the J end by 8 bases, with 11 bases between. The CDR3 region is CASSLYWSYEQFF. As DNA, the CDR3 is TGTGCCAGCAGCTTGTACTGGTCTTATGAGCAGTTCTTC.

This chain uses TRBV11-2 with TRBJ1-1, with D uncertain. Germline CDR1 reads SGHAT; CDR2 reads FQNNGV. The V gene lost 3 bases and the J gene lost 4 bases, with 12 bases spanning the gap. The length of the CDR3 is 14 residues. CDR3: CASSFILTGTEAFF. The CDR3 region has the DNA TGTGCCAGCAGCTTTATACTTACGGGCACTGAAGCTTTCTTT.

The V gene is TRBV6-1, the J gene TRBJ2-2; 9 bases are a match to TRBD1. V gave up 4 bases and J gave up 7 bases; unmatched junction bases: 7. The CDR3 has 15 amino acids. The germline CDR1 and CDR2 sequences are MNHNS and SASEGT. CDR3 bases: TGTGCCAGCAGTGTAGTTACAGGGGGCCACGGGGAGCTGTTTTTT. Its translation is CASSVVTGGHGELFF.

This clone was found a few times. The V gene is TRBV15, the J gene TRBJ2-1; 8 bases are a match to TRBD2. The germline CDR1 and CDR2 sequences are LNHNV and YYDKDF (reference sequence). V was pared by 5 bases and J by 6 bases, with 9 bases of the junction left unmatched. There are 15 residues in the CDR3. CDR3 DNA: TGTGCCACCAGCGTTTTAGCGGGGCTATTCAATGAGCAGTTCTTC. This codes for CATSVLAGLFNEQFF.

The chain recombines TRBV28 with TRBJ2-5; a possible D gene is TRBD1 (5 bases). The V end lost 3 bases, the J end lost 5 bases, and 16 bases lay between the germline ends. This CDR3 has 15 amino acids. Germline CDR1 MDHEN, CDR2 SYDVKM. The CDR3 region is CASSFQLVTVETQYF. The CDR3 DNA follows: TGTGCCAGCAGTTTCCAGCTCGTGACAGTCGAGACCCAGTACTTC.

This clone was seen more than once but under ten times. The chain couples TRBV11-2 to TRBJ2-2; D is uncertain. The CDR3 consists of 16 residues. Trimming took off 5 bases at V and 4 bases at J, with 17 bases between the two ends. CDR1 SGHAT and CDR2 FQNNGV come from the germline V gene. CDR3 in DNA: TGTGCCAGCAGCCCCTATACGGCTACGGGCACCGGGGAGCTGTTTTTT. Amino acid sequence: CASSPYTATGTGELFF.

The chain links TRBV4-1 to TRBJ2-7, with 9 nucleotides matching TRBD1. The CDR3 sequence is 17 residues long. Germline V gene sequence: CDR1 MGHRA, CDR2 YSYEKL. J lost 4 bases, V lost 3 bases, and 13 bases had no gene match. The CDR3 loop is CASSQSPQGAKWYEQYF. The CDR3 DNA follows: TGCGCCAGCAGCCAGTCCCCACAGGGGGCGAAGTGGTACGAGCAGTACTTC.

The chain is built from TRBV29-1 and TRBJ1-1; maybe TRBD1 (5 bases). The V and J ends lost 7 bases and 3 bases respectively, with 12 bases between them. Germline V gives CDR1 SQVTM, CDR2 ANQGSEA. The CDR3 has 12 amino acids. CDR3 DNA sequence: TGCAGCGCCGGTCGGGGGGACACTGAAGCTTTCTTT. Translation gives CSAGRGDTEAFF.

The chain recombines TRBV5-1 with TRBJ1-2, with TRBD1 identical over 8 bases. Germline CDR1 SGHRS, CDR2 YFSETQ. Unmatched junction bases numbered 6, after V lost 2 bases and J lost 3 bases. This CDR3 is built from 15 residues. CDR3 nucleotide sequence: TGCGCCAGCAGCTTCGGACAGGGTAGGGACTATGGCTACACCTTC. Translated: CASSFGQGRDYGYTF.

The J gene is TRBJ1-4, the V gene TRBV7-2, with D possibly matching TRBD1 (5 bases). The CDR3 length is 13 residues. CDR1 is SGHTA, CDR2 FQGNSA, per germline. V lost 5 bases to trimming and J lost 8 bases, with 12 bases between them. CDR3 in DNA: TGTGCCAGCAGCCCTACAAAGGGGGAAAAACTGTTTTTT. As protein: CASSPTKGEKLFF.

The gene calls are TRBV7-2 and TRBJ2-5; 7 bases align to TRBD2. The CDR3 extends over 13 amino acids. V lost 3 bases, J lost 5 bases, and 3 bases stayed unmatched. The germline gives CDR1 SGHTA, CDR2 FQGNSA. The CDR3 here is CASSFAGDETQYF. Written as DNA, the CDR3 is TGTGCCAGCAGCTTTGCGGGAGACGAGACCCAGTACTTC.

The gene calls are TRBV6-1 and TRBJ1-5; D remains ambiguous. Germline CDR1 and CDR2: MNHNS and SASEGT. This CDR3 has 14 residues. V was shortened by 2 bases and J by 3 bases, with 8 bases between the two germline ends. CDR3 coding DNA: TGTGCCAGCAGTGAACGGTGGTTCAATCAGCCCCAGCATTTT. Its translation: CASSERWFNQPQHF.